The 21 T cell receptor beta chains in this list originate from one sample, sequenced in a study of T cell repertoires in cytomegalovirus infection (dated by TCRdb to the late 2010s). Which antigens these TCRs recognize remains unknown. The sequencer listed for this sample is Illumina HiSeq 1500. TCRdb reworked the public reads: Q25 trimming with fastp, MiXCR clone assembly, productive beta chains retained. Every entry covers one CDR3 protein and lists the most common genes and DNA from its rows. The sample table holds about 920,000 distinct CDR3 sequences, of which about 33% were seen once. The top ten hold over 10% of the sample. The treatment or condition tag for this specimen amounts to: in vitro stimulation with specific CMV peptide epitopes to enrich CMV-specific T cells. This material consisted of cultured CD8+ T cells from PBMCs, taken from culture after CMV antigen stimulation. The receptors derive from a human donor in good health (CMV status not recorded). Some clones in this sample may be carry-over from other donors' samples.

V gene TRBV7-9 combines with J gene TRBJ1-4, with a tentative D call TRBD1 (5 bases). V lost 5 bases to trimming and J lost 8 bases, with 21 bases between them. Germline V lookup: CDR1 SEHNR, CDR2 FQNEAQ (reference sequence). The CDR3 runs to 16 residues. The CDR3 is CASSPDQTGTREKLFF. CDR3 sequence (DNA): TGTGCCAGCAGCCCCGACCAGACCGGGACGCGCGAAAAACTGTTTTTT.

The J gene is TRBJ2-1, the V gene TRBV15, with D possibly being TRBD1 (6 bases). V lost 1 base and J lost 6, with 19 bases in between. CDR3 size: 17 residues. CDR1 LNHNV and CDR2 YYDKDF come from the germline V gene (reference sequence). CDR3 nucleotides: TGTGCCACCAGCAGAGGCCTGGGGGACATCCCTGGCAATGAGCAGTTCTTC. Amino acid sequence: CATSRGLGDIPGNEQFF.

The table lists this clonotype with a few counts. The chain is built from TRBV7-8 and TRBJ2-3, with TRBD2 matching over 9 bases. The CDR3 runs 16 residues. The ends lost 1 base at V and 3 bases at J; junction bases unmatched: 5. Germline CDR1 reads SGHVS; CDR2 reads FQNEAQ. The CDR3 loop is CASSLVAGVETDTQYF. The CDR3 DNA follows: TGTGCCAGCAGCTTAGTAGCGGGGGTCGAGACAGATACGCAGTATTTT. The entire variable domain, with the rest obtained from reference TRBV7-8 and TRBJ2-3, is as follows: GAGVSQSPRYKVAKRGQDVALRCDPISGHVSLFWYQQALGQGPEFLTYFQNEAQLDKSGLPSDRFFAERPEGSVSTLKIQRTQQEDSAVYLCASSLVAGVETDTQYFGPGTRLTVL.

This rearrangement joins TRBV5-7 to TRBJ1-6; maybe TRBD1 (5 bases). TRBV5-7 is known as an ORF, though its function is uncertain. The CDR3 has 19 residues. V lost 4 bases and J 0 bases, leaving 20 bases between the germline ends. In nucleotides, the CDR3 is TGTGCCAGCAGCCTAGAAAAAGGGACTTCCAGCTCCTATAATTCACCCCTCCACTTT. It specifies CASSLEKGTSSSYNSPLHF.

The CDR3 coding sequence is TGTGCCAGTAGTATAGTTGGAGCAGCCGGCCCAATCACAGATACGCAGTATTTT. Translation: CASSIVGAAGPITDTQYF. V usage is TRBV19 and J usage is TRBJ2-3; D remains ambiguous. The CDR3 totals 18 residues. CDR1 and CDR2 (germline): LNHDA, SQIVND (reference sequence). V lost 1 base to trimming and J lost 2 bases, with 19 bases between them.

The gene calls are TRBV20-1 and TRBJ2-1, with 8 bases identical to TRBD1. CDR1 and CDR2 (germline): DFQATT, SNEGSKA (reference sequence). CDR3 size: 15 residues. Trimming cost V 2 bases and J 2 bases; bases outside gene matches: 5. CDR3 in DNA: TGCAGTGCTAGACCATCGACAGGGGCCTACAATGAGCAGTTCTTC. It yields the protein CSARPSTGAYNEQFF.

This clonotype was recorded a few times. The CDR3 here is CASTFVSNTYEQYF. Here the CDR3 DNA reads TGTGCCAGCACCTTCGTCTCAAATACTTACGAGCAGTACTTC. The V call is TRBV6-1, the J call TRBJ2-7, with D uncertain. V shed 7 bases and J shed 4 bases, with 17 bases lying between them. Germline loops: CDR1 MNHNS, CDR2 SASEGT. The CDR3 length is 14 residues.

Turning to this clonotype: An end of the junction differs from the germline gene, which may be a read error. The chain uses TRBV7-7 and TRBJ1-4, with 10 bases that match TRBD1. CDR1 is SSHAT, CDR2 FNYEAQ, per germline (reference sequence). The length of the CDR3 is 20 residues. In DNA form, the CDR3 reads TGTGCTAGCAGCTTAGCCCCGCCGGGGACAGGGGTGGCAACTAATGAAAAACTGTTTTTT. Translated: CASSLAPPGTGVATNEKLFF.

This clonotype was detected a few times. The gene calls are TRBV6-5 and TRBJ2-3; 12 bases agree with TRBD2. This CDR3 spans 15 amino acids. V was clipped by 5 bases and J by 3 bases; unmatched bases: 3. Looked up from germline, CDR1 is MNHEY and CDR2 is SVGAGI. The CDR3 loop is CASSRTSGTTDTQYF. DNA of the CDR3: TGTGCCAGCAGTCGGACTAGCGGGACTACAGATACGCAGTATTTT.

This clonotype was counted only a few times. J is TRBJ1-1 and V is TRBV19, with TRBD1 as a possible D gene (6 bases). Germline V gene sequence: CDR1 LNHDA, CDR2 SQIVND (reference sequence). The CDR3 has 16 residues. The V end was cut by 7 bases, the J end by 0 bases, with 18 bases between. In DNA form, the CDR3 reads TGTGCCAGTATCCCCCCGGGGGGCTCCATGAACACTGAAGCTTTCTTT. Its translation is CASIPPGGSMNTEAFF.

A remark on this clonotype: A much larger clonotype is one base distant, so this may be a read error. V gene TRBV7-6 combines with J gene TRBJ2-3; either TRBD1 or TRBD2 may supply D (6 bases each). The CDR3 runs 15 residues. Germline-derived CDR1 and CDR2 are SGHVS and FNYEAQ. The CDR3 spells CVSSFKGGRTDTQYF. CDR3 sequence (DNA): TGTGTCAGCAGCTTTAAGGGGGGTCGCACAGATACGCAGTATTTT.

Many counts were recorded for this clonotype. The chain links TRBV7-2 to TRBJ1-5; no definite D call. V lost 5 bases to trimming and J lost 4 bases, with 15 bases between them. Per germline, CDR1 SGHTA and CDR2 FQGNSA. The CDR3 has 15 residues. CDR3 region: CASSPEDTTNQPQHF. The CDR3 nucleotides read TGTGCCAGCAGCCCAGAAGACACCACTAATCAGCCCCAGCATTTT.

This clonotype was counted at least ten times. The chain combines TRBV6-2 or TRBV6-3 with TRBJ1-1; D gene uncertain. Trimming pared 0 bases from V and 5 bases from J, leaving 7 bases between. The CDR3 is made up of 13 amino acids. Germline CDR1 MNHEY, CDR2 SVGEGT. CDR3 in amino acids: CASSYSTATEAFF. CDR3 DNA sequence: TGTGCCAGCAGTTACTCGACGGCGACTGAAGCTTTCTTT.

This clonotype showed up just a few times. CDR3 DNA: TGTGCCAGCAGCTTAGAAGCGGGGATGTACGAGCAGTACGTC. It codes for CASSLEAGMYEQYV. The chain couples TRBV7-9 to TRBJ2-7; 7 bases line up with TRBD2. Unmatched junction bases numbered 4, after V lost 1 base and J lost 4 bases. The CDR3 runs to 14 residues. Looked up from germline, CDR1 is SEHNR and CDR2 is FQNEAQ (reference sequence).

This clonotype was observed a handful of times. V gene TRBV7-4 combines with J gene TRBJ2-3; 7 bases are shared with TRBD2. The junction had 12 bases not matched to a gene; V was cut back by 5 bases and J by 4 bases. The CDR3 sequence is 16 residues long. Germline values: CDR1 SGHVT, CDR2 SQSDAQ. The CDR3 is CASSPPISGASDTQYF. DNA for the CDR3: TGTGCCAGCAGCCCCCCAATCAGCGGGGCGTCAGATACGCAGTATTTT.

This clonotype was detected many times. The chain recombines TRBV7-8 with TRBJ1-1, with D possibly matching TRBD1 (5 bases). The germline CDR1 and CDR2 sequences are SGHVS and FQNEAQ. V was clipped by 5 bases and J by 1 base, with 14 bases between them. CDR3 size: 15 residues. The DNA of the CDR3 is TGTGCCAGCAGCGTGACCGGGGCTAGGAACACTGAAGCTTTCTTT. It is translated as CASSVTGARNTEAFF.

V gene TRBV10-3 combines with J gene TRBJ1-1; possibly TRBD1 for D (5 bases). The CDR3 spans 13 residues. The germline CDR1 and CDR2 sequences are ENHRY and SYGVKD. Trimming took 8 bases from V and 5 from J, leaving 15 bases between them. CDR3 region: CAIPLGGMTEAFF. The CDR3 nucleotides are TGTGCCATCCCCCTCGGGGGTATGACTGAAGCTTTCTTT.

Only a few counts were recorded for this clonotype. The chain combines TRBV6-2 or TRBV6-3 with TRBJ2-1; 10 positions agree with TRBD1. The CDR3 is made up of 18 amino acids. Germline CDR1 is MNHEY and CDR2 is SVGEGT. Losses at the gene ends were 7 bases for V and 2 bases for J; bases not matched to a gene: 14. DNA for the CDR3: TGTGCCAGCACCATAACGCCCTGGGACAGGGGCCCCTACAATGAGCAGTTCTTC. It codes for CASTITPWDRGPYNEQFF.

The chain couples TRBV6-1 to TRBJ1-1; a weak D match, TRBD1 (5 bases). This CDR3 is built from 14 residues. Trimming pared 6 bases from V and 5 bases from J, leaving 16 bases between. The germline gives CDR1 MNHNS, CDR2 SASEGT. This CDR3 reads CASSLQAMETEAFF. For the CDR3, the DNA is TGTGCCAGCAGCTTACAGGCGATGGAGACTGAAGCTTTCTTT.

This clonotype has at least ten counts. The gene calls are TRBV7-2 and TRBJ2-7; D uncertain. CDR3 length: 13 amino acids. V lost 5 bases, J lost 4 bases, and 12 bases lay in between. The germline V gene encodes CDR1 SGHTA and CDR2 FQGNSA. The CDR3 nucleotides are TGTGCCAGCAGCACTACTCCATCGTACGAGCAGTACTTC. This gives the protein CASSTTPSYEQYF.

The chain combines TRBV5-1 with TRBJ1-2, with a possible D match to TRBD1 (6 bases). Germline V gives CDR1 SGHRS, CDR2 YFSETQ. The CDR3 runs 16 residues. Trimming took 3 bases from V and 4 from J, leaving 19 bases between them. The chain's CDR3 is CASSSLQGSKGYGYTF. The CDR3 DNA sequence: TGCGCCAGCAGCTCGCTACAGGGAAGCAAGGGCTATGGCTACACCTTC. Based on the CDR3 plus reference TRBV5-1 and TRBJ1-2, the full variable domain is KAGVTQTPRYLIKTRGQQVTLSCSPISGHRSVSWYQQTPGQGLQFLFEYFSETQRNKGNFPGRFSGRQFSNSRSEMNVSTLELGDSALYLCASSSLQGSKGYGYTFGSGTRLTVV.